The source of this T cell receptor beta chain is a study of naive and memory T cell subsets. The study, taken as a whole, reports: Especially in CD8 cells, naive repertoires contained a few larger clonotypes, possibly CD45RA-re-expressing memory cells.

With V trimmed by 0 bases and J by 5 bases, 3 bases remained unmatched. The germline CDR1 and CDR2 sequences are MNHEY and SVGAGI. CDR3 length: 14 amino acids. In this sample, this clonotype turned up a few times. What it binds is not known. An equimolar mix of two oligonucleotides served as the beta constant-region primer for TRBC1 and TRBC2. The ligated cDNA underwent four PCR rounds using SP2 and nested alpha and beta constant-region primers. TCRdb reanalysed the UMI-ligation and nested PCR reads using MiXCR and keeps one entry per CDR3 protein. This sample has about 100,000 distinct CDR3 sequences, with around 15% found just once.

The sequence was collected from a human donor in good health. The sample was naive CD8+ T cells from blood. The V gene is TRBV6-5, the J gene TRBJ2-5, with TRBD1 matching over 7 bases. The CDR3 nucleotides are TGTGCCAGCAGTTACTCGACAGGGCGGGAGACCCAGTACTTC. This sequence encodes CASSYSTGRETQYF.